This T cell receptor beta chain was observed in a study of T cell responses to AZD1222 COVID-19 vaccine. Looking at the study overall: Pooling was applied to second doses at about 4 or about 12 weeks. Study-wide points: Baseline seropositivity characterized only a handful of AZD1222 recipients. A rise in Spike-specific TCR breadth and depth followed two AZD1222 doses.

Of note for this clone: The antigen remains undetermined.

This CDR3 region has 16 residues. Germline V gives CDR1 SGHAT, CDR2 FQNNGV. Trimming shortened V by 5 bases and J by 8 bases, and 21 bases separated the two germline ends. Clones were read by immunoSEQ multiplex PCR, and TCRdb kept only the in-frame ones, dropping some. The data hold 150,000 to 200,000 clones, with 90% observed a single time. Sequenced here: peripheral blood, sampled on day 0 of AZD1222 vaccination. The clonotype originates from an adult in good health. V is TRBV11-2 and J is TRBJ1-4, with a possible D match to TRBD1 (5 bases). In DNA form, the CDR3 reads TGTGCCAGCAGCCGGGGGTGGGGCACCCCGGTGGAAAAACTGTTTTTT. This encodes CASSRGWGTPVEKLFF. The complete variable domain, with remaining parts taken from reference TRBV11-2 and TRBJ1-4, reads EAGVAQSPRYKIIEKRQSVAFWCNPISGHATLYWYQQILGQGPKLLIQFQNNGVVDDSQLPKDRFSAERLKGVDSTLKIQPAKLEDSAVYLCASSRGWGTPVEKLFFGSGTQLSVL.